These 29 T cell receptor beta chains came from one sample sequenced in a study of Ad26.COV2.S vaccination and SARS-CoV-2 variants. Only in-frame clones appear in the TCRdb table, and some are missing; sequencing was by immunoSEQ multiplex PCR. The sample carries more than 300,000 clones, approximately 90% recorded once. Treatment denoted: 19 received Ad26.COV2.S at low or high dose, single or two shots; 5 received placebo; per-sample allocation not given. Samples analyzed were those drawn on day 63 after the first vaccine or placebo injection. The sample consisted of peripheral blood, taken in a trial of Ad26.COV2.S vaccine versus placebo. The receptor source for this set is a person between 18 and 65 years old who received the Ad26.COV2.S COVID-19 vaccine or a placebo.

Only one count was recorded for this clone. The genes are TRBV12-2 and TRBJ1-5. TRBV12-2 is tagged as a pseudogene. CDR3 size: 13 residues. CDR3 nucleotides: TGTGCAAGTCGCTTAAGAGGGGACCAGCCCCAGCATTTT. It codes for CASRLRGDQPQHF.

The chain recombines TRBV11-1 with TRBJ2-7, with D possibly TRBD2 on 5 matching bases. In germline, CDR1 is SGHAT, CDR2 FQDESV (reference sequence). The CDR3 is 15 amino acids. Trimming pared 1 base from V and 0 bases from J, leaving 10 bases between. CDR3 loop: CASSLGSGNSYEQYF. CDR3 coding DNA: TGTGCCAGCAGCTTAGGGTCGGGAAACTCCTACGAGCAGTACTTC.

V is TRBV4-3 and J is TRBJ2-7, with 8 bases lining up with TRBD1. This CDR3 comprises 15 residues. Germline trimming cut 0 bases from V and 4 bases from J; bases unmatched to any gene: 5. Per germline, CDR1 LGHNA and CDR2 YSLEER. In nucleotides, the CDR3 is TGCGCCAGCAGCCAAGACGCAGGGGGCGGTTACGAGCAGTACTTC. Its protein is CASSQDAGGGYEQYF.

The chain joins TRBV12-3 or TRBV12-4 to TRBJ1-1, with D unclear. The V end was cut by 2 bases, the J end by 7 bases, with 11 bases between. This CDR3 contains 13 residues. The CDR3 spells CASSLSEAGEAFF. CDR3 bases: TGTGCCAGCAGTTTAAGCGAGGCGGGTGAAGCTTTCTTT.

With respect to this clone: This specimen includes other DNA sequences encoding the same CDR3. The chain employs TRBV19 and TRBJ2-7, with 10 bases identical to TRBD1. The CDR3 length is 14 residues. With V trimmed by 5 bases and J by 2 bases, 3 bases remained unmatched. Germline-derived CDR1 and CDR2 are LNHDA and SQIVND (reference sequence). Written as DNA, the CDR3 is TGTGCCAGTAGTCCGGGGACAGGGGCCTACGAGCAGTACTTC. Translating gives CASSPGTGAYEQYF.

This clone was seen a handful of times. Within the sample, other DNA sequences also encode this same CDR3. In nucleotides, the CDR3 is TGCGCCAGCAGCCAAGGGACGGGATTTCAAGAGACCCAGTACTTC. This codes for CASSQGTGFQETQYF. V is TRBV4-3 and J is TRBJ2-5, with a weak D call TRBD2 (5 bases). The CDR3 runs to 15 residues. V lost 1 base and J lost 2, with 11 bases in between. Germline V gene data show CDR1 as LGHNA and CDR2 as YSLEER.

V gene TRBV27 combines with J gene TRBJ2-7; D is unresolved. This CDR3 comprises 13 residues. Germline CDR1 is MNHEY and CDR2 is SMNVEV (reference sequence). With 8 bases removed from V and 0 bases from J, the gap between germline ends came to 11 bases. The CDR3 sequence is CASQERSSYEQYF. CDR3 DNA sequence: TGTGCCAGCCAAGAGAGGAGCTCCTACGAGCAGTACTTC.

CDR3 residues: CASSLGTAVSEQYF. The CDR3 DNA sequence: TGTGCCAGCAGCTTGGGGACGGCTGTTTCCGAGCAGTACTTC. The rearrangement links TRBV5-6 to TRBJ2-7; no clear D. The V gene's germline CDR1 is SGHDT and CDR2 YYEEEE. Trimming removed 0 bases at V and 6 bases at J, with 13 bases between. The CDR3 covers 14 residues. The whole variable domain, remainder taken from reference TRBV5-6 and TRBJ2-7, is DAGVTQSPTHLIKTRGQQVTLRCSPKSGHDTVSWYQQALGQGPQFIFQYYEEEERQRGNFPDRFSGHQFPNYSSELNVNALLLGDSALYLCASSLGTAVSEQYFGPGTRLTVT.

CDR3: CSASTGTEQYF. The CDR3 nucleotides read TGCAGTGCGAGTACAGGGACCGAGCAGTACTTC. This chain uses TRBV20-1 with TRBJ2-7; D might be TRBD1 (6 bases). Trimming left V 6 bases short and J 6 bases short, with 12 bases between. Per germline, CDR1 DFQATT and CDR2 SNEGSKA (reference sequence). CDR3 length equals 11 residues.

V is TRBV11-3 and J is TRBJ2-1; TRBD2 might be the D (6 bases). In germline, CDR1 is SGHNT, CDR2 YENEEA. The CDR3 runs 16 residues. Between the trimmed V and J ends, which lost 5 bases and 4 bases, there was a span of 18 bases. CDR3 region: CASSRRGTSSYNEQFF. As DNA, the CDR3 is TGTGCCAGCAGCCGTCGGGGGACTTCGAGTTACAATGAGCAGTTCTTC.

This chain connects TRBV11-2 to TRBJ1-2; 12 bases are a match to TRBD1. CDR1 and CDR2 from the germline V gene are SGHAT and FQNNGV. V shed 1 base and J 4 bases; nucleotides not matched to a gene: 4. This CDR3 spans 16 amino acids. The chain's CDR3 is CASSLAGTGGTYGYTF. DNA of the CDR3: TGTGCCAGCAGCTTAGCCGGGACAGGGGGCACCTATGGCTACACCTTC.

The V call is TRBV5-1, the J call TRBJ2-7, with 7 bases fitting TRBD1. This CDR3 comprises 15 residues. J was trimmed by 3 bases and V by 4 bases; bases with no gene match: 10. Germline V gene lookup returns CDR1 SGHRS and CDR2 YFSETQ. The CDR3 region has the DNA TGCGCCAGCAGCCTGGTAGGGACAGACTACTACGAGCAGTACTTC. The encoded protein is CASSLVGTDYYEQYF. Variable domain in full (rest from reference TRBV5-1 and TRBJ2-7): KAGVTQTPRYLIKTRGQQVTLSCSPISGHRSVSWYQQTPGQGLQFLFEYFSETQRNKGNFPGRFSGRQFSNSRSEMNVSTLELGDSALYLCASSLVGTDYYEQYFGPGTRLTVT.

The rearrangement links TRBV10-3 to TRBJ2-7; no clear D. The CDR3 is 14 amino acids. Trimming left V 0 bases short and J 6 bases short, with 12 bases between. Germline lookup yields CDR1 ENHRY and CDR2 SYGVKD. CDR3 DNA sequence: TGTGCCATCAGTGAGTCTGCGAGCAGTGGCGAGCAGTACTTC. Protein: CAISESASSGEQYF.

The CDR3 spells CASRGLGRGISYNEQFF. DNA for the CDR3: TGCGCCAGCAGGGGCCTAGGACGGGGAATCTCCTACAATGAGCAGTTCTTC. The chain has TRBV5-1 and TRBJ2-1, with D possibly being TRBD2 (5 bases). Trimming removed 5 bases at V and 0 bases at J, with 18 bases between. Germline V lookup: CDR1 SGHRS, CDR2 YFSETQ. The CDR3 is made up of 17 amino acids.

The DNA for the CDR3 is TGTGCCAGCAGCCAAGACGTTCCCGGGGGGGCGCTGGGCCCGAGGACTGAAGCTTTCTTT. Protein product: CASSQDVPGGALGPRTEAFF. The J gene is TRBJ1-1, the V gene TRBV4-2, with a possible D match to TRBD1 (6 bases). Looked up from germline, CDR1 is LGHNA and CDR2 is YNFKEQ. The V and J ends lost 0 bases and 5 bases respectively, with 28 bases between them. The CDR3 is 20 amino acids.

The chain is built from TRBV18 and TRBJ2-1; a possible D gene is TRBD2 (6 bases). Looked up from germline, CDR1 is KGHSH and CDR2 is LQKENI. This CDR3 spans 15 amino acids. V was cut by 5 bases and J by 0 bases, with 11 bases left in between. Here the CDR3 reads CASSAGSSSYNEQFF. The CDR3 DNA sequence: TGTGCCAGCTCAGCGGGGTCCAGCTCCTACAATGAGCAGTTCTTC.

This rearrangement joins TRBV30 to TRBJ2-3; no reliable D call. This CDR3 has 13 amino acids. The V end lost 1 base, the J end lost 3 bases, and 8 bases lay between the germline ends. Looked up from germline, CDR1 is GTSNPN and CDR2 is SVGIG (reference sequence). CDR3 nucleotides: TGTGCCTGGAGTGCCCTAGGAACAGATACGCAGTATTTT. Protein sequence: CAWSALGTDTQYF.

The V gene is TRBV6-5, the J gene TRBJ2-2; perhaps TRBD1 as D (6 bases). The CDR3 runs 15 residues. In germline, CDR1 is MNHEY, CDR2 SVGAGI. V was pared by 3 bases and J by 9 bases, with 17 bases between. Written as DNA, the CDR3 is TGTGCCAGCAGTTATTTAACTAGGGGGTTCCGGGAGCTGTTTTTT. Its protein product is CASSYLTRGFRELFF.

In its sample, this clone was seen once. V usage is TRBV20-1 and J usage is TRBJ2-7; D uncertain. The V gene lost 2 bases and the J gene lost 2 bases, with 4 bases spanning the gap. Germline CDR1 DFQATT, CDR2 SNEGSKA (reference sequence). The CDR3 covers 11 residues. CDR3 sequence: CSARQAYEQYF. The DNA of the CDR3 is TGCAGTGCTAGACAGGCCTACGAGCAGTACTTC.

The CDR3 DNA is TGTGCCATCAGACTAGCGGAGACCGGAGATACGCAGTATTTT. Amino acid sequence: CAIRLAETGDTQYF. The chain combines TRBV10-3 with TRBJ2-3, with 8 bases aligning to TRBD2. This CDR3 region has 14 residues. Germline CDR1 reads ENHRY; CDR2 reads SYGVKD. After removal of 6 bases from V and 5 bases from J, the junction contained 7 bases not matched to a gene.

The CDR3 DNA reads as TGTGCCAGTAGTATGGGGACAGGCCCCTACGAGCAGTACTTC. Translating gives CASSMGTGPYEQYF. The chain uses TRBV19 and TRBJ2-7; 8 nucleotides align to TRBD1. Germline trimming cut 3 bases from V and 2 bases from J; bases unmatched to any gene: 3. Germline-derived CDR1 and CDR2 are LNHDA and SQIVND (reference sequence). The CDR3 consists of 14 residues.

This chain connects TRBV9 to TRBJ2-1; tentative D call: TRBD1 (6 bases). Trimming removed 2 bases at V and 4 bases at J, with 10 bases between. The CDR3 contains 14 residues. CDR1 is SGDLS, CDR2 YYNGEE, per germline. The CDR3 sequence: CASSVGTYYNEQFF. The DNA of the CDR3 is TGTGCCAGCAGCGTTGGGACATATTACAATGAGCAGTTCTTC.

V is TRBV6-6 and J is TRBJ1-3; D ambiguous. CDR1 MNHNY and CDR2 SVGAGI come from the germline V gene (reference sequence). V was shortened by 0 bases and J by 3 bases, with 6 bases between the two germline ends. The CDR3 has 14 amino acids. CDR3 sequence: CASSYSGVGNTIYF. CDR3 sequence (DNA): TGTGCCAGCAGTTACTCGGGTGTTGGAAACACCATATATTTT.

This chain connects TRBV28 to TRBJ2-3; D gene unclear. Trimming pared 6 bases from V and 4 bases from J, leaving 5 bases between. This CDR3 comprises 11 residues. Per the germline V gene, CDR1 is MDHEN and CDR2 is SYDVKM. CDR3 sequence (DNA): TGTGCCAGCAGCCGGGCAGATACGCAGTATTTT. Amino acids: CASSRADTQYF.

V gene TRBV28 combines with J gene TRBJ1-4, with D possibly being TRBD1 (5 bases). V lost 2 bases, J lost 3 bases, and 10 bases lay in between. The CDR3 totals 15 residues. Germline assignment: CDR1 MDHEN and CDR2 SYDVKM. CDR3 coding DNA: TGTGCCAGCAGTTTAGACGGGACGGCTAATGAAAAACTGTTTTTT. This encodes CASSLDGTANEKLFF.

The rearrangement joins TRBV19 to TRBJ2-7; D is undetermined. CDR3 length: 13 residues. V dropped 2 bases and J dropped 7 bases, with 12 bases sitting between them. CDR1 and CDR2 (germline): LNHDA, SQIVND (reference sequence). The CDR3 region has the DNA TGTGCCAGTAGTATAACCCTTATTGGGGAGCAGTACTTC. This gives the protein CASSITLIGEQYF.

J is TRBJ1-5 and V is TRBV2; D remains ambiguous. Germline lookup yields CDR1 SNHLY and CDR2 FYNNEI. V was clipped by 4 bases and J by 7 bases, with 11 bases between them. The CDR3 totals 13 residues. The CDR3 sequence is CASSGTQDQPQHF. CDR3 nucleotides: TGTGCCAGCAGTGGCACGCAAGACCAGCCCCAGCATTTT.

The gene calls are TRBV5-1 and TRBJ2-1; D unclear. The CDR3 length is 13 residues. CDR1 and CDR2 (germline): SGHRS, YFSETQ. V was trimmed by 4 bases and J by 5 bases, leaving 10 bases between them. The CDR3 DNA sequence: TGCGCCAGCAGCCTATCAAATAACAATGAGCAGTTCTTC. Translated, it gives CASSLSNNNEQFF.

V is TRBV9 and J is TRBJ1-4; D gene unclear. The CDR3 sequence is 16 residues long. The germline V gene has CDR1 SGDLS and CDR2 YYNGEE. V was clipped by 0 bases and J by 7 bases, with 16 bases between them. The CDR3 region has the DNA TGTGCCAGCAGCGTAGGCCCGGGCTCAACGGGTGAAAAACTGTTTTTT. This encodes CASSVGPGSTGEKLFF. Full variable domain (outside the CDR3, taken from reference TRBV9 and TRBJ1-4): DSGVTQTPKHLITATGQRVTLRCSPRSGDLSVYWYQQSLDQGLQFLIQYYNGEERAKGNILERFSAQQFPDLHSELNLSSLELGDSALYFCASSVGPGSTGEKLFFGSGTQLSVL.